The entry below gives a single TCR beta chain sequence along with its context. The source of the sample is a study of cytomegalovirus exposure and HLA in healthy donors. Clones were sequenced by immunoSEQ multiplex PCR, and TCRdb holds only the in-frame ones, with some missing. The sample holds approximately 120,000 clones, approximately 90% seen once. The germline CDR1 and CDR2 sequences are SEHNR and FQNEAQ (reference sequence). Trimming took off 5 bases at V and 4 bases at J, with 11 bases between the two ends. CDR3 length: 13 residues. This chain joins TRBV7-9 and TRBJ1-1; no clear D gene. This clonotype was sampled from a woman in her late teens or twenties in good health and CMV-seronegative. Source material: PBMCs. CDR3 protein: CASSDRPGTEAFF. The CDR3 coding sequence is TGTGCCAGCAGCGACCGTCCGGGCACTGAAGCTTTCTTT.